This TCR beta chain stems from a study of blood T cells in healthy people across ages (dated by TCRdb to between 2015 and 2016). For context, the study as a whole: In model experiments, template switching captured about one uniquely barcoded TCR beta cDNA molecule for every two T cells. Four age groups were formed from the donors: young (average approximately 15 years), middle-aged (approximately 40), aged (roughly 56) and long-lived (around 80). Age-related changes in TCR beta repertoire diversity were measured in the study by deep sequencing normalized with unique cDNA molecular identifiers. To avoid experimental bias, donors of different ages were randomly spread across the sequencing lanes. For two donors (one aged 18 to 30 and one aged 80 or older), the study analyzed two additional independent replicas of 1 million unique cDNA reads from the same blood draw. The research as a whole found: There was a strong correlation between observed TCR beta diversity and the percentage of naive T cells measured by flow cytometry. Conclusive comparison of naive and antigen-experienced compartments was prevented by the profiling of bulk unsorted PBMCs. Because the CMV infection status of the donors was unknown, age-related changes in expanded clonotypes may potentially have been confounded. Observed TCR beta diversity per million T cells fell roughly linearly with age, and a significant reduction was already apparent by age around 40. Compared with the aged group, more naive CD4+ T cells, fewer expanded clones and increased TCR diversity were shown by the long-lived group, suggesting age selection. Estimates of total diversity based on one million sequenced T cells were regarded as lower bounds and as underestimates.

The library was obtained by 5' RACE. The sequencing machine was an Illumina HiSeq 2500. A second about 7 to 11 cycle PCR used a sample-barcoded 5' primer and a J-beta primer mix. A unique molecular identifier was introduced onto each TCR beta cDNA molecule by a template-switch 5' adaptor carrying 12 random nucleotides. Each sample yielded at least 3 million CDR3-containing paired-end reads. All of the RNA was converted into first-strand cDNA using the Mint cDNA synthesis kit, with a TRBC-specific oligonucleotide serving as the primer. All cDNA was treated with uracil-DNA glycosylase and then went through a first 18-cycle PCR with the universal primers M1SS and BC2_uni_R. The paper's processing steps were these. For normalization, 1 million high-quality reads, each with a distinct molecular identifier, were randomly selected from each sample. Reads with shared molecular identifiers were discarded instead of being binned into consensus sequences. MiTCR, run with a Q25 quality threshold and the strictest error-elimination algorithm, handled CDR3 identification, clonotype clustering and error correction. A nonparametric unseen species model with Euler transformation was used to estimate lower-bound total TCR beta diversity. The raw public data were reprocessed by TCRdb itself: fastp quality trimming at Q25, MiXCR clonotype calling, in-frame beta chains only. Rows are unified per CDR3 protein, each entry keeping the most common DNA and genes. The V and J calls shown here were made by TCRdb, not taken from the authors' results. This sample lists hundreds of thousands of distinct CDR3 sequences; roughly 56% were detected once. Jointly, the top ten make up roughly 24% of the sample.

Trimming accounts for 7 bases at V and 7 bases at J, while the number of junction bases matched to no gene is 6. CDR1 SNHLY and CDR2 FYNNEI were looked up in the germline V gene. The CDR3, from cysteine to phenylalanine, totals 14 residues. Only the CDR3 DNA is retained, 42 bases long and in frame from the first base. Notes on this clonotype: What this receptor recognizes is not known. No base quality values were provided; no much bigger clone lies one nucleotide off.

Donors were a few dozen systemically healthy Caucasian individuals from Russia aged about 6 to 100 years. Each donor gave 8 to 10 milliliters of peripheral blood, drawn into EDTA-treated Vacutainer tubes. Ficoll-Paque density-gradient centrifugation was used to isolate PBMCs, with at least 6.5 million per sample. Total RNA, at least 6 micrograms per sample, was extracted from PBMCs with Trizol reagent. Naive CD45RAhigh/CD27high T cell percentages were measured by flow cytometry on a PBMC aliquot from every donor. The V and J genes are TRBV2 and TRBJ1-4; 10 bases in the middle match TRBD1. What was sequenced was blood. This clonotype was obtained from a man aged 35 to 55 in good health. The CDR3 here reads CASTKRTGGEKLFF. The DNA is as follows: TGTGCCAGCACCAAACGGACAGGGGGTGAAAAACTGTTTTTT. Full variable domain (CDR3 extended with the reference TRBV2 and TRBJ1-4 proteins): EPEVTQTPSHQVTQMGQEVILRCVPISNHLYFYWYRQILGQKVEFLVSFYNNEISEKSEIFDDQFSVERPDGSNFTLKIRSTKLEDSAMYFCASTKRTGGEKLFFGSGTQLSVL.